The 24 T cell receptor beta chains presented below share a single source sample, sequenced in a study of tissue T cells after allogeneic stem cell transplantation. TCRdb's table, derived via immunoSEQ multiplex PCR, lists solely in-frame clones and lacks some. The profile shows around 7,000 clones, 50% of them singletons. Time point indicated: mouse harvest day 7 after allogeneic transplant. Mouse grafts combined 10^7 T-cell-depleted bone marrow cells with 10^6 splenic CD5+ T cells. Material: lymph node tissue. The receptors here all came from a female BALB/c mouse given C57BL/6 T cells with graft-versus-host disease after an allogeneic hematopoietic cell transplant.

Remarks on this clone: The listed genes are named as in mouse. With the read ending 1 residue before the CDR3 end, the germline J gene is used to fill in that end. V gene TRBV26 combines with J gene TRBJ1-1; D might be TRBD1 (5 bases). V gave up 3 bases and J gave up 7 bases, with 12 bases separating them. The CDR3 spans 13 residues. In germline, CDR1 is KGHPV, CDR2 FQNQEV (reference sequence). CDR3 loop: CASSLRDRGEVFF. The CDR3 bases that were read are TGTGCCAGCAGTCTACGGGACCGAGGAGAAGTCTTC.

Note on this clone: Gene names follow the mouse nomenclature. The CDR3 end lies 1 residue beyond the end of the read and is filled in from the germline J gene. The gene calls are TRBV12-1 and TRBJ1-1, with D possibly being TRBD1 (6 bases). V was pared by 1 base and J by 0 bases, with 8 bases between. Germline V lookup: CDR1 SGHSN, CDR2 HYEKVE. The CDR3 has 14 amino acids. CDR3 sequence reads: CASSLGGQNTEVFF. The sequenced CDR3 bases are TGTGCCAGCTCTCTAGGGGGGCAGAACACAGAAGTCTTC.

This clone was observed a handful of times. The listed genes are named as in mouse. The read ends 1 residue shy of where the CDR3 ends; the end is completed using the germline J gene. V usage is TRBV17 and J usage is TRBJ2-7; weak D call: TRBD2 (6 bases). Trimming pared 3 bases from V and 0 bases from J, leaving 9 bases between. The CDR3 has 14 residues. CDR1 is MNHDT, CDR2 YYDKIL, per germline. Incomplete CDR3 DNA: TGTGCTAGCAGTAGGTGGGGGAGCTCCTATGAACAGTAC. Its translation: CASSRWGSSYEQY. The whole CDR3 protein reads CASSRWGSSYEQYF.

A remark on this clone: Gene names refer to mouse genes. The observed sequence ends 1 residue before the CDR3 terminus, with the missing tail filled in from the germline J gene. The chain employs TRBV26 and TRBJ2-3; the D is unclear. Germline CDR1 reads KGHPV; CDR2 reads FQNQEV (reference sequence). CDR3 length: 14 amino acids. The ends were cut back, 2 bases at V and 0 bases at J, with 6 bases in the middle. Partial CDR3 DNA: TGTGCCAGCAGTCTGCAATCTAGTGCAGAAACGCTGTAT. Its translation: CASSLQSSAETLY. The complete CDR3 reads CASSLQSSAETLYF.

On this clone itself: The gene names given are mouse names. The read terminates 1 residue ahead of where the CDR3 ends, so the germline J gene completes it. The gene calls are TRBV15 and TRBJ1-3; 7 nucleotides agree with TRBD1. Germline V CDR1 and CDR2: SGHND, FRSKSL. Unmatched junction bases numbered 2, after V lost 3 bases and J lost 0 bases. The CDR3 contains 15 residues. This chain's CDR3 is CASSLGQNSGNTLYF. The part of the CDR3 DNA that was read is TGTGCCAGCAGTTTGGGACAGAATTCTGGAAATACGCTCTAT. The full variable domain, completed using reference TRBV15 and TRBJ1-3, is DAGVTQTPRHEVAEKGQTIILKCEPVSGHNDLFWYRQTKIQGLELLSYFRSKSLMEDGGAFKDRFKAEMLNSSFSTLKIQPTEPKDSAVYLCASSLGQNSGNTLYFGEGSRLIVV.

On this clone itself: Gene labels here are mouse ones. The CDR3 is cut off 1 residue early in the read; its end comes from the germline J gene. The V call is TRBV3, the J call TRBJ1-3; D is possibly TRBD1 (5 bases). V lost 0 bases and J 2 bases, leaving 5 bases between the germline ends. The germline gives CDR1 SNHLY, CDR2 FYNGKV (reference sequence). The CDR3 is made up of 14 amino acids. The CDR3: CASSLAGAGNTLYF. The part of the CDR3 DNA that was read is TGTGCCAGCAGCTTAGCGGGGGCTGGAAATACGCTCTAT.

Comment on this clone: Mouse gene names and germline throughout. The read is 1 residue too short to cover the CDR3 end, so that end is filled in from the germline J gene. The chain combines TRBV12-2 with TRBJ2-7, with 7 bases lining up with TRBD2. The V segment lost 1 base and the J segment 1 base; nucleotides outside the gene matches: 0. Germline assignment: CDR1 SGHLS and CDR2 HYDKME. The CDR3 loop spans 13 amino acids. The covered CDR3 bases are TGTGCCAGCTCTCTGACTGGGTCCTATGAACAGTAC. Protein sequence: CASSLTGSYEQY. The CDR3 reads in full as CASSLTGSYEQYF.

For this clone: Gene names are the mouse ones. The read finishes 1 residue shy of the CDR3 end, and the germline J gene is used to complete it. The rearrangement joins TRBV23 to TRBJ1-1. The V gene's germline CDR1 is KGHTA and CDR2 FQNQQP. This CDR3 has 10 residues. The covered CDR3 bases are TGCTCCAGCAGTCAGGCAGAAGTCTTC. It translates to CSSSQAEVF. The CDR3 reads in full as CSSSQAEVFF.

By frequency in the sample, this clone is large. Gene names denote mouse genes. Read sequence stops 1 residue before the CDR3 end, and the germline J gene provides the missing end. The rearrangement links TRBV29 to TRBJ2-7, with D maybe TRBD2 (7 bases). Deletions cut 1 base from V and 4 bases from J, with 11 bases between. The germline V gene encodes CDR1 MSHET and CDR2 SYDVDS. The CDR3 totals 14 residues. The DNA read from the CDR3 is TGTGCTAGCAGTTTATGGGGGGCAGGGTATGAACAGTAC. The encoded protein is CASSLWGAGYEQY. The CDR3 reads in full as CASSLWGAGYEQYF.

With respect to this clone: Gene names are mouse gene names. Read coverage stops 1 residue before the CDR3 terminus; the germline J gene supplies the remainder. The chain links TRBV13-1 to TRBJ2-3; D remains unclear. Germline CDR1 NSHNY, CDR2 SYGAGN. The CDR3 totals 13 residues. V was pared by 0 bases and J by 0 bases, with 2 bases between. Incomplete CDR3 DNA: TGTGCCAGCAGTGATGCGAGTGCAGAAACGCTGTAT. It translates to CASSDASAETLY. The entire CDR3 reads CASSDASAETLYF.

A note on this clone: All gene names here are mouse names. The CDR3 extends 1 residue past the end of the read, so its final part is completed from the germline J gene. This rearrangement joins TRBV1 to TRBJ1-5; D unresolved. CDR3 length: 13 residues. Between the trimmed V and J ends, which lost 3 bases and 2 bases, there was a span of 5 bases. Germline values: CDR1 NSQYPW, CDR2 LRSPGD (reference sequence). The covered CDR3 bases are TGCACCTGCAGTGCTTGGGACAACCAGGCTCCGCTT. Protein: CTCSAWDNQAPL. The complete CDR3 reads CTCSAWDNQAPLF.

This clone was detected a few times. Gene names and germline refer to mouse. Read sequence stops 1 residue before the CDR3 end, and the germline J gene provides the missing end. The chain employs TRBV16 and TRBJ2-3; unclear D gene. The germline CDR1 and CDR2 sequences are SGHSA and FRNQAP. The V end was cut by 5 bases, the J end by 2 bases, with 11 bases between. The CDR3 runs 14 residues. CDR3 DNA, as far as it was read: TGTGCAAGCAGCCCCCTGACATATGCAGAAACGCTGTAT. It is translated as CASSPLTYAETLY. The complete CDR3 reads CASSPLTYAETLYF.

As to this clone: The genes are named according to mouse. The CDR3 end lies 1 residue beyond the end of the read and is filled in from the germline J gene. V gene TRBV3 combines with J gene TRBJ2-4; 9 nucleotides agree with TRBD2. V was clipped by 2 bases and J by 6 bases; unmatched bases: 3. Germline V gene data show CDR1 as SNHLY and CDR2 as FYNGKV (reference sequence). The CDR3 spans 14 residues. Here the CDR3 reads CASSLITGGNTLYF. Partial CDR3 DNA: TGTGCCAGCAGCTTAATCACTGGGGGGAACACCTTGTAC.

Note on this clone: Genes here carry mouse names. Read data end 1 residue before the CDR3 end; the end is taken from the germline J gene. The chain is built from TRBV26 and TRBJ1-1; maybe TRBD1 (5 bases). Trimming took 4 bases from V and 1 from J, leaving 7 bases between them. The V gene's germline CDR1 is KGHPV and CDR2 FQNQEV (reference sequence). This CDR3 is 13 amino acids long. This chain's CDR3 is CASSPTENTEVFF. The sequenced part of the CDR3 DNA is TGTGCCAGCAGTCCGACAGAAAACACAGAAGTCTTC. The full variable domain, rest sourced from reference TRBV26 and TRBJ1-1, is NSKVIQTPRYLVKGQGQKAKMRCIPEKGHPVVFWYQQNKNNEFKFLINFQNQEVLQQIDMTEKRFSAECPSNSPCSLEIQSSEAGDSALYLCASSPTENTEVFFGKGTRLTVV.

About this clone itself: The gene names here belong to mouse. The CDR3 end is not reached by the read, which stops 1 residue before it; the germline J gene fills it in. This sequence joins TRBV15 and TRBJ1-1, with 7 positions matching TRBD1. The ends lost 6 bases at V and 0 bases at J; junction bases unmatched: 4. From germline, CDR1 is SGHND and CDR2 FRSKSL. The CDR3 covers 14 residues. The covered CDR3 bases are TGTGCCAGCAGGACTGGGACAGCAAACACAGAAGTCTTC. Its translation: CASRTGTANTEVF. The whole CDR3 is CASRTGTANTEVFF.

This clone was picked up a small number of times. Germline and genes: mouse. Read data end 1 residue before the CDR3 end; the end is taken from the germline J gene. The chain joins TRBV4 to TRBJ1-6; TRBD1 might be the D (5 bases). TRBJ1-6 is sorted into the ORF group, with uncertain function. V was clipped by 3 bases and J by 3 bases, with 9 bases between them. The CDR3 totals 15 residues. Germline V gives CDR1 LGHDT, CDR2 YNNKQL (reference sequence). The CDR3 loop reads CASSYAQGYNSPLYF. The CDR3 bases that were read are TGTGCCAGCAGCTACGCTCAGGGCTATAATTCGCCCCTCTAC.

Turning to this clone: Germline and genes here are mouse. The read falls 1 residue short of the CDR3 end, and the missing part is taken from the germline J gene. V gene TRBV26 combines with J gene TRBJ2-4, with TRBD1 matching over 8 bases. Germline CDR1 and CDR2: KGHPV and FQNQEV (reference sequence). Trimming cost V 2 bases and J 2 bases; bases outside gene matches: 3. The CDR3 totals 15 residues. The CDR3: CASSLQGAPQNTLYF. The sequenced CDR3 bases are TGTGCCAGCAGTCTGCAGGGGGCGCCTCAAAACACCTTGTAC. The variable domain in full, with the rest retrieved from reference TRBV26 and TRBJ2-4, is NSKVIQTPRYLVKGQGQKAKMRCIPEKGHPVVFWYQQNKNNEFKFLINFQNQEVLQQIDMTEKRFSAECPSNSPCSLEIQSSEAGDSALYLCASSLQGAPQNTLYFGAGTRLSVL.

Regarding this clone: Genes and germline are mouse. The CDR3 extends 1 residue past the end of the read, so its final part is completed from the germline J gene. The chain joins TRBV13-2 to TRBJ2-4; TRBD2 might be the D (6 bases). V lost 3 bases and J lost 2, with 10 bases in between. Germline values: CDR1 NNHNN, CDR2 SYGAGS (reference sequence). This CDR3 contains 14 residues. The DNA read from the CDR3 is TGTGCCAGCGGTGCCTGGGGTAATCAAAACACCTTGTAC. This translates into CASGAWGNQNTLY. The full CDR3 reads CASGAWGNQNTLYF.

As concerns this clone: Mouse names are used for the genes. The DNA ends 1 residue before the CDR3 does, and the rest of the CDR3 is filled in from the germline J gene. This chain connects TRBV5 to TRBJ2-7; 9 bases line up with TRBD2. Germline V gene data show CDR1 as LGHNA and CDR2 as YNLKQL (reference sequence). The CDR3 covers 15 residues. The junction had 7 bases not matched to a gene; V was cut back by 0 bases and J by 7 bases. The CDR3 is CASSQDNWGAGEQYF. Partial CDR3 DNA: TGTGCCAGCAGCCAAGATAACTGGGGGGCTGGAGAACAGTAC.

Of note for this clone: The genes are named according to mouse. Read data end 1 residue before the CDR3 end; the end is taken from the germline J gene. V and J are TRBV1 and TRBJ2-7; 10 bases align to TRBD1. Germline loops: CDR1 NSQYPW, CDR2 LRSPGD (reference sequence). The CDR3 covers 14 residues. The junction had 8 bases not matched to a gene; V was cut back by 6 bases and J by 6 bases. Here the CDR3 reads CTCRDRDRGVEQYF. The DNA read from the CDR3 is TGCACCTGCAGGGACCGGGACAGGGGAGTTGAACAGTAC.

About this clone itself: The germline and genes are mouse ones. This CDR3 is CASSDGDNNQAPLF. Incomplete CDR3 DNA: TGTGCCAGCAGTGATGGCGATAACAACCAGGCTCCGCTT. The chain recombines TRBV13-3 with TRBJ1-5, with D hard to call. The read falls 1 residue short of the CDR3 end, and the missing part is taken from the germline J gene. Trimming cost V 0 bases and J 0 bases, with 4 bases left between them. CDR3 length equals 14 residues. CDR1 is NNHDY, CDR2 SYVADS, per germline.

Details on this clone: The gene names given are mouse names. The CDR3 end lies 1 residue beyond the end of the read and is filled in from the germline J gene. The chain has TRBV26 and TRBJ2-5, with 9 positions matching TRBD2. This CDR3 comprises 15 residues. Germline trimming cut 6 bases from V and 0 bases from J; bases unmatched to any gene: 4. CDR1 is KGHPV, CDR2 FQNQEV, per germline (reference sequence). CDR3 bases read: TGTGCCAGCAGCGGACTGGGGTCTAACCAAGACACCCAGTAC. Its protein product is CASSGLGSNQDTQY. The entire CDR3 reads CASSGLGSNQDTQYF.

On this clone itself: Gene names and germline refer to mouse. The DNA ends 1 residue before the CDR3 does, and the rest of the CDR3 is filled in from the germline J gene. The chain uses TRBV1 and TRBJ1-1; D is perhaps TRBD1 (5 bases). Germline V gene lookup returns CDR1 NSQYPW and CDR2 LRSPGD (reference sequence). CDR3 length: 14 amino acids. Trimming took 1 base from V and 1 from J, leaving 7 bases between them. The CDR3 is CTCSAVGGNTEVFF. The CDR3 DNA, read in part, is TGCACCTGCAGTGCAGTGGGGGGGAACACAGAAGTCTTC.

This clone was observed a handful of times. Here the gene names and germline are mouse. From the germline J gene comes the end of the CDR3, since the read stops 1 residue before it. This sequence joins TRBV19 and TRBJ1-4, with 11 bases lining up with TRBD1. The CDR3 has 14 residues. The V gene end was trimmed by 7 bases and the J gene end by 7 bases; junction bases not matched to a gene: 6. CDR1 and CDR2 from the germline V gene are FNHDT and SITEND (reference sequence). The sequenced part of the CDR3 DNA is TGTGCCAGCGCCCGGGACAGGGGGGGCGAAAGATTATTT. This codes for CASARDRGGERLF. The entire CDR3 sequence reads CASARDRGGERLFF.